The 13 T cell receptor beta chains in this list originate from one sample, sequenced in a study of tumor and adjacent non-tumor tissue in lung cancer. This sample's RNA came from whole unsorted tissue. The library came from three nested PCR rounds adapted from ARM-PCR protocols. TCRdb called the multiplex PCR reads again in MiXCR, with one record for every CDR3 protein. The data show fewer than 150,000 distinct CDR3 sequences, around 60% seen once. Sequenced input: lung tumor tissue. These receptors were obtained from a man between 60 and 70 years old with small cell lung cancer.

This clonotype was found a few times. The V and J genes are TRBV4-2 and TRBJ2-7, with 13 nucleotides matching TRBD2. There are 21 residues in the CDR3. V shed 0 bases, J shed 4 bases, and the junction held 18 bases outside the gene matches. Germline V gene data show CDR1 as LGHNA and CDR2 as YNFKEQ. Here the CDR3 DNA reads TGTGCCAGCAGCCAAGAAAGTCTCCGGACTAGCGGGGGAGTGGGTCGTTACGAGCAGTACTTC. This sequence encodes CASSQESLRTSGGVGRYEQYF.

To note about this clonotype: A read error is possible here, since a much larger clone lies one base away. In this CDR3 the conserved last residue, phenylalanine or tryptophan, is missing, so a read error is likely. The chain employs TRBV20-1 and TRBJ2-1; 14 bases map to TRBD2. Germline CDR1 is DFQATT and CDR2 is SNEGSKA (reference sequence). With V trimmed by 1 base and J by 8 bases, 4 bases remained unmatched. There are 15 residues in the CDR3. The CDR3 DNA sequence: TGCAGTGCTAGAGTTGGGACTAGCGGGAGCGATGAGCAGTTCTTG. This sequence encodes CSARVGTSGSDEQFL.

About this clonotype itself: A read error may account for a junction end that differs from germline. The V call is TRBV11-2, the J call TRBJ2-1; 7 bases map to TRBD2. CDR3 length: 13 amino acids. Per germline, CDR1 SGHAT and CDR2 FQNNGV. The CDR3: CASTLGLVNEQFF. CDR3 in DNA: TGTGCAAGCACCCTCGGACTAGTCAATGAGCAGTTCTTC.

The chain has TRBV29-1 and TRBJ1-2, with a possible D match to TRBD1 (5 bases). Germline V CDR1 and CDR2: SQVTM, ANQGSEA. The ends were cut back, 4 bases at V and 4 bases at J, with 16 bases in the middle. The CDR3 consists of 14 residues. The DNA for the CDR3 is TGCAGCGTTGTGACAGTGGGATTAGGCTATGGCTACACCTTC. As protein: CSVVTVGLGYGYTF.

This clonotype was recorded many times. V usage is TRBV29-1 and J usage is TRBJ2-3; TRBD2 matches 7 bases. There are 14 residues in the CDR3. The germline gives CDR1 SQVTM, CDR2 ANQGSEA. V trimming: 7 bases; J trimming: 7 bases; junction bases outside the gene matches: 14. As DNA, the CDR3 is TGCAGCGGATCCCCTAGCGGTAACGCGAATACGCAGTATTTT. Its translation: CSGSPSGNANTQYF.

The gene calls are TRBV7-3 and TRBJ2-3, with D unresolved. This CDR3 comprises 14 residues. Looked up from germline, CDR1 is SGHTA and CDR2 is FQGTGA. V lost 1 base to trimming and J lost 4 bases, with 9 bases between them. The CDR3 sequence is CASSLSGMADTQYF. CDR3 DNA sequence: TGTGCCAGCAGCTTAAGTGGGATGGCAGATACGCAGTATTTT.

In its sample, this clonotype was seen many times. V is TRBV4-2 and J is TRBJ2-1; D is possibly TRBD2 (5 bases). Trimming shortened V by 8 bases and J by 3 bases, and 11 bases separated the two germline ends. This CDR3 is built from 13 residues. Germline CDR1 and CDR2: LGHNA and YNFKEQ. DNA of the CDR3: TGTGCCAGCTCTTCGGGAAACTACAATGAGCAGTTCTTC. It is translated as CASSSGNYNEQFF.

V is TRBV11-3 and J is TRBJ1-3; possible D gene TRBD1, 5 bases. Germline V gene data show CDR1 as SGHNT and CDR2 as YENEEA. The ends were cut back, 6 bases at V and 0 bases at J, with 12 bases in the middle. CDR3 length equals 15 residues. The chain's CDR3 is CASSEGHLSGNTIYF. The CDR3 bases are TGTGCCAGCAGTGAGGGGCACCTCTCTGGAAACACCATATATTTT. Based on the CDR3 plus reference TRBV11-3 and TRBJ1-3, the full variable domain is EAGVVQSPRYKIIEKKQPVAFWCNPISGHNTLYWYLQNLGQGPELLIRYENEEAVDDSQLPKDRFSAERLKGVDSTLKIQPAELGDSAVYLCASSEGHLSGNTIYFGEGSWLTVV.

Regarding this clonotype: This could be a read error, since a much larger clone is one nucleotide away. The chain uses TRBV29-1 and TRBJ2-7, with D unclear. Germline assignment: CDR1 SQVTM and CDR2 ANQGSEA. The CDR3 sequence is 12 residues long. The CDR3 DNA reads as TGCAGGGCCGCCCTGGGGTACTACGAGCAGTACTTC. Residues: CRAALGYYEQYF.

Comment on this clonotype: Since no conserved phenylalanine or tryptophan closes the CDR3, a read error is the likely cause. This chain connects TRBV29-1 to TRBJ2-1; TRBD1 or TRBD2 may be the D gene (5 bases each). The CDR3 is 14 amino acids. Per germline, CDR1 SQVTM and CDR2 ANQGSEA. Deletions cut 4 bases from V and 9 bases from J, with 19 bases between. The CDR3 region is CSVVDLRGSGEQFI. CDR3 nucleotide sequence: TGCAGCGTTGTAGATCTGAGGGGATCGGGTGAGCAGTTCATC.

The V call is TRBV12-3 or TRBV12-4, the J call TRBJ2-1; 13 bases align to TRBD2. There are 17 residues in the CDR3. With 10 bases clipped from V and 5 bases from J, the junction kept 14 bases outside the gene matches. The CDR3 bases are TGTGCCAACAGATCTACTAGCGGGAGGGAGAGGGACAATGAGCAGTTCTTC. The encoded protein is CANRSTSGRERDNEQFF.

The chain uses TRBV29-1 and TRBJ2-7; D not resolved. V was trimmed by 7 bases and J by 3 bases, leaving 13 bases between them. The germline gives CDR1 SQVTM, CDR2 ANQGSEA. This CDR3 spans 12 amino acids. Here the CDR3 DNA reads TGCAGCGATGGAACGTCGGGCTACGAGCAGTACTTC. The encoded protein is CSDGTSGYEQYF.

A remark on this clonotype: An end of the junction differs from the germline gene, which may be a read error. This chain connects TRBV20-1 to TRBJ2-3; possibly TRBD1 for D (6 bases). The CDR3 is 13 amino acids. Germline lookup yields CDR1 DFQATT and CDR2 SNEGSKA (reference sequence). For the CDR3, the DNA is TGTACTGCTAGCCAGGGGTCCACAGATACGCAGTATTTT. It specifies CTASQGSTDTQYF.